These 28 T cell receptor beta chains were sequenced from one sample in a study of follicular helper T cells after annual influenza vaccination. Time point in this sample: 2014-2015 season, pre-vaccination. Assay used: immunoSEQ multiplex PCR; TCRdb lists only in-frame clones, some missing. This sample has around 10,000 clones; approximately 77% occur once, and the top ten carry approximately 0.96%. Sample: CXCR5- memory CD4+ T cells sorted from blood, taken on the day of influenza vaccination. The source is an adult who received the influenza vaccine.

This clone was observed a handful of times. V is TRBV6-5 and J is TRBJ2-5, with 7 positions matching TRBD2. Germline CDR1 MNHEY, CDR2 SVGAGI. The CDR3 has 13 residues. V trimming: 6 bases; J trimming: 2 bases; junction bases outside the gene matches: 3. CDR3 coding DNA: TGTGCCAGCAGGCGGGGGTTTCAAGAGACCCAGTACTTC. Its protein is CASRRGFQETQYF.

For the CDR3, the DNA is TGTGCCAGCAGCCTCGGGACAGGGAGGAACACTGAAGCTTTCTTT. This sequence encodes CASSLGTGRNTEAFF. The chain couples TRBV7-2 to TRBJ1-1; 9 bases agree with TRBD1. Germline V gene data show CDR1 as SGHTA and CDR2 as FQGNSA. The CDR3 covers 15 residues. J lost 1 base, V lost 5 bases, and 5 bases had no gene match.

The chain has TRBV11-3 and TRBJ2-7, with TRBD2 identical over 8 bases. V gave up 0 bases and J gave up 0 bases; unmatched junction bases: 10. The CDR3 spans 18 residues. The V gene's germline CDR1 is SGHNT and CDR2 YENEEA. Here the CDR3 DNA reads TGTGCCAGCAGCTTAGAAGTGCTTGGCGGGAGGCCCTCCTACGAGCAGTACTTC. Amino acid sequence: CASSLEVLGGRPSYEQYF. The full variable domain, rest sourced from reference TRBV11-3 and TRBJ2-7, is EAGVVQSPRYKIIEKKQPVAFWCNPISGHNTLYWYLQNLGQGPELLIRYENEEAVDDSQLPKDRFSAERLKGVDSTLKIQPAELGDSAVYLCASSLEVLGGRPSYEQYFGPGTRLTVT.

J is TRBJ1-1 and V is TRBV27, with D possibly being TRBD1 (5 bases). This CDR3 contains 14 residues. Germline V CDR1 and CDR2: MNHEY, SMNVEV (reference sequence). The germline V and J ends were trimmed by 5 bases and 0 bases, with 10 bases remaining between them. The CDR3 protein is CASSPGFMNTEAFF. The DNA for the CDR3 is TGTGCCAGCAGTCCAGGGTTTATGAACACTGAAGCTTTCTTT.

The chain joins TRBV2 to TRBJ2-4; maybe TRBD2 (6 bases). This CDR3 has 16 amino acids. The V and J ends lost 1 base and 3 bases respectively, with 13 bases between them. Germline V gene sequence: CDR1 SNHLY, CDR2 FYNNEI. The CDR3 DNA reads TGTGCCAGCAGTGAAGAGATAGCGGAGGGCAAAAACATTCAGTACTTC. It codes for CASSEEIAEGKNIQYF.

This clone occurred once. V usage is TRBV19 and J usage is TRBJ1-2, with D uncertain. This CDR3 is 12 amino acids long. CDR1 is LNHDA, CDR2 SQIVND, per germline (reference sequence). The germline V and J ends were trimmed by 10 bases and 7 bases, with 16 bases remaining between them. This chain's CDR3 is CATAPRGFGYTF. The CDR3, as DNA: TGTGCCACCGCACCCCGGGGATTTGGCTACACCTTC.

The chain uses TRBV19 and TRBJ2-5, with 12 nucleotides matching TRBD1. After removal of 5 bases from V and 5 bases from J, the junction contained 12 bases not matched to a gene. CDR3 length: 17 amino acids. Germline CDR1 reads LNHDA; CDR2 reads SQIVND (reference sequence). The CDR3 bases are TGTGCCAGTAGTCTCTCCGGGACAGGGGGCGCAGTGGAGACCCAGTACTTC. It is translated as CASSLSGTGGAVETQYF.

V and J are TRBV7-2 and TRBJ1-5; a possible D gene is TRBD1 (6 bases). CDR3 length: 13 residues. From germline, CDR1 is SGHTA and CDR2 FQGNSA. Trimming removed 5 bases from V and 7 bases from J, with 12 bases in between. CDR3 residues: CASSPIQGQPQHF. The CDR3, as DNA: TGTGCCAGCAGCCCTATACAGGGACAGCCCCAGCATTTT.

CDR3 sequence: CASGRGGTDTQYF. Written as DNA, the CDR3 is TGTGCCAGCGGGCGGGGGGGGACAGATACGCAGTATTTT. The genes are TRBV6-5 and TRBJ2-3; 9 bases align to TRBD2. Germline trimming cut 8 bases from V and 3 bases from J; bases unmatched to any gene: 3. There are 13 residues in the CDR3. CDR1 is MNHEY and CDR2 is SVGAGI in the germline V gene.

The chain employs TRBV2 and TRBJ2-3; D uncertain. Trimming took off 3 bases at V and 4 bases at J, with 11 bases between the two ends. This CDR3 has 14 amino acids. Germline CDR1 SNHLY, CDR2 FYNNEI. The CDR3 sequence: CASSELARSDTQYF. CDR3 DNA sequence: TGTGCCAGCAGTGAGTTGGCTAGATCAGATACGCAGTATTTT.

The chain joins TRBV18 to TRBJ1-5; D remains unclear. Per the germline V gene, CDR1 is KGHSH and CDR2 is LQKENI. V lost 2 bases and J lost 0, with 8 bases in between. The CDR3 sequence is 15 residues long. The DNA of the CDR3 is TGTGCCAGCTCACCATCGGTTGATAGCAATCAGCCCCAGCATTTT. Translating it yields CASSPSVDSNQPQHF.

The chain uses TRBV7-2 and TRBJ2-1; D not resolved. Germline CDR1 reads SGHTA; CDR2 reads FQGNSA. Trimming shortened V by 5 bases and J by 0 bases, and 5 bases separated the two germline ends. The CDR3 length is 13 residues. CDR3 sequence (DNA): TGTGCCAGCAGCCTAAGCTCCTACAATGAGCAGTTCTTC. Protein: CASSLSSYNEQFF.

This clone has only a few counts. The chain employs TRBV6-1 and TRBJ1-2; D is undetermined. This CDR3 contains 13 residues. V lost 6 bases to trimming and J lost 6 bases, with 14 bases between them. Germline values: CDR1 MNHNS, CDR2 SASEGT. The CDR3 region is CASRETIFDGYTF. The CDR3, as DNA: TGTGCCAGCAGAGAGACAATCTTTGATGGCTACACCTTC.

V usage is TRBV5-1 and J usage is TRBJ2-3, with TRBD2 identical over 7 bases. The length of the CDR3 is 15 residues. Looked up from germline, CDR1 is SGHRS and CDR2 is YFSETQ. The V segment lost 0 bases and the J segment 1 base; nucleotides outside the gene matches: 2. CDR3 residues: CASSLASGGTDTQYF. CDR3 coding DNA: TGCGCCAGCAGCTTGGCTAGCGGCGGCACAGATACGCAGTATTTT.

V usage is TRBV6-6 and J usage is TRBJ2-7; D possibly matches TRBD1 or TRBD2 (5 bases each). V lost 7 bases and J lost 6, with 13 bases in between. The V gene's germline CDR1 is MNHNY and CDR2 SVGAGI (reference sequence). There are 12 residues in the CDR3. The CDR3 sequence is CASKEGWGEQYF. The CDR3 nucleotides are TGTGCCAGCAAAGAGGGGTGGGGCGAGCAGTACTTC.

This rearrangement joins TRBV5-1 to TRBJ2-2, with 9 positions matching TRBD2. Germline trimming cut 4 bases from V and 0 bases from J; bases unmatched to any gene: 4. The CDR3 runs 16 residues. CDR1 and CDR2 (germline): SGHRS, YFSETQ. CDR3 amino acids: CASSLSGGANTGELFF. The CDR3 DNA is TGCGCCAGCAGCCTTAGCGGGGGAGCGAACACCGGGGAGCTGTTTTTT.

The rearrangement uses TRBV23-1 and TRBJ2-6; D is ambiguous. TRBV23-1 is given ORF status, its function remaining uncertain. The CDR3 has 14 residues. V dropped 3 bases and J dropped 0 bases, with 3 bases sitting between them. The CDR3: CASSHVSGANVLTF. CDR3 DNA: TGCGCCAGCAGTCACGTCTCTGGGGCCAACGTCCTGACTTTC.

The sample holds a few counts of this clone. Other DNA sequences of this sample code for an identical CDR3. The chain links TRBV5-1 to TRBJ1-6, with D unresolved. The CDR3 is made up of 14 amino acids. V was cut by 3 bases and J by 7 bases, with 11 bases left in between. Germline CDR1 and CDR2: SGHRS and YFSETQ. CDR3 sequence: CASSSGSGNSPLHF. The CDR3, as DNA: TGCGCCAGCAGCTCTGGAAGTGGCAATTCACCCCTCCACTTT.

This clone was picked up a small number of times. V and J are TRBV4-2 and TRBJ1-6; TRBD1 aligns across 8 bases. Trimming at V came to 4 bases and at J to 6 bases, leaving 11 bases not matched to a gene. Germline CDR1 and CDR2: LGHNA and YNFKEQ. The CDR3 sequence is 17 residues long. The DNA of the CDR3 is TGTGCCAGCAGCCTGGCCGGGACAGGAGCGTCTAATTCACCCCTCCACTTT. It specifies CASSLAGTGASNSPLHF.

In regard to this clone: Its ends do not fully match the called genes, so a read error is possible. The chain carries TRBV7-7 and TRBJ2-5; 7 nucleotides match TRBD2. From germline, CDR1 is SSHAT and CDR2 FNYEAQ (reference sequence). The CDR3 runs 14 residues. CDR3 DNA sequence: TGTGCTAGCAGCTTAATCGGGGGGCAAGAGACCCAGTACTTC. This encodes CASSLIGGQETQYF.

This chain joins TRBV15 and TRBJ2-7; no clear D gene. V lost 1 base, J lost 2 bases, and 15 bases lay in between. The CDR3 is 16 amino acids. The germline V gene has CDR1 LNHNV and CDR2 YYDKDF (reference sequence). CDR3 bases: TGTGCCACCAGCAGAGGGGGATCCCGGGCACCCTACGAGCAGTACTTC. Translated, it gives CATSRGGSRAPYEQYF. Based on the CDR3 plus reference TRBV15 and TRBJ2-7, the full variable domain is DAMVIQNPRYQVTQFGKPVTLSCSQTLNHNVMYWYQQKSSQAPKLLFHYYDKDFNNEADTPDNFQSRRPNTSFCFLDIRSPGLGDTAMYLCATSRGGSRAPYEQYFGPGTRLTVT.

The V call is TRBV10-3, the J call TRBJ2-7; 9 bases map to TRBD2. This CDR3 region has 17 residues. CDR1 and CDR2 (germline): ENHRY, SYGVKD. Trimming removed 0 bases from V and 1 base from J; junction bases left unmatched: 7. The CDR3 DNA reads TGTGCCATCAGTGAGTCGGTAGCGGGAGCCCAATCCTACGAGCAGTACTTC. Its translation is CAISESVAGAQSYEQYF.

The chain carries TRBV9 and TRBJ2-1, with 9 bases aligning to TRBD2. There are 15 residues in the CDR3. Germline trimming cut 2 bases from V and 0 bases from J; bases unmatched to any gene: 0. Germline V gene lookup returns CDR1 SGDLS and CDR2 YYNGEE. CDR3 sequence: CASSVSGSSYNEQFF. In DNA form, the CDR3 reads TGTGCCAGCAGCGTTAGCGGGAGCTCCTACAATGAGCAGTTCTTC.

The chain is built from TRBV19 and TRBJ2-2, with D perhaps being TRBD1 or TRBD2 (5 bases each). Germline CDR1 reads LNHDA; CDR2 reads SQIVND (reference sequence). This CDR3 region has 15 residues. With 2 bases removed from V and 8 bases from J, the gap between germline ends came to 15 bases. The CDR3 region is CASSIQGGTRGELFF. CDR3 sequence (DNA): TGTGCCAGTAGTATACAGGGTGGGACCCGAGGGGAGCTGTTTTTT.

This sequence joins TRBV28 and TRBJ2-7; no definite D call. The CDR3 contains 11 residues. V dropped 4 bases and J dropped 7 bases, with 8 bases sitting between them. Germline CDR1 and CDR2: MDHEN and SYDVKM. CDR3 sequence (DNA): TGTGCCAGCAGTTCTCCCAGAGAGCAGTACTTC. Its protein is CASSSPREQYF.

The rearrangement joins TRBV28 to TRBJ2-1; D unclear. The CDR3 contains 15 residues. Trimming removed 1 base at V and 2 bases at J, with 9 bases between. Germline CDR1 is MDHEN and CDR2 is SYDVKM. The CDR3 region is CASSLSDGAYNEQFF. The CDR3 DNA is TGTGCCAGCAGTTTATCGGATGGAGCCTACAATGAGCAGTTCTTC.

This sequence joins TRBV19 and TRBJ1-1, with D uncertain. The CDR3 totals 15 residues. Germline V gene data show CDR1 as LNHDA and CDR2 as SQIVND (reference sequence). V dropped 1 base and J dropped 5 bases, with 14 bases sitting between them. CDR3 amino acids: CASSIVPGMRTEAFF. The CDR3, as DNA: TGTGCCAGTAGTATAGTCCCGGGGATGCGAACTGAAGCTTTCTTT.

The chain combines TRBV7-2 with TRBJ2-1, with TRBD1 identical over 7 bases. There are 15 residues in the CDR3. The V segment lost 4 bases and the J segment 4 bases; nucleotides outside the gene matches: 7. CDR1 is SGHTA and CDR2 is FQGNSA in the germline V gene. The CDR3 DNA reads TGTGCCAGCAGCTCCGACAGGGTTTCATACAATGAGCAGTTCTTC. Translation: CASSSDRVSYNEQFF.